The entry that follows covers one TCR beta chain sequence. Germline assignment: CDR1 LGHNA and CDR2 YSLEER. The CDR3 length is 14 residues. Trimming pared 1 base from V and 1 base from J, leaving 7 bases between. Preparing the TCRbeta library involved the use of unique molecular identifiers. TCRdb used MiXCR to reprocess the PCR reads, holding one entry per CDR3 protein. Of more than 500,000 distinct CDR3 sequences detected, roughly 10% appear once; the ten largest clones hold approximately 14%. This sample was taken from a study of T-cell reconstitution after alpha-beta-depleted transplantation in children.

The genes are TRBV4-3 and TRBJ1-1; D is unclear. The receptor was isolated from a female patient aged 2-9 years who had a stem cell transplant for aplastic anemia, so the T cells may come from the graft donor. The sequencing here drew on PBMCs, mostly from graft donor cells, taken 180 days after TCRalphabeta/CD19-depleted stem cell transplant. In DNA form, the CDR3 reads TGCGCCAGCAGCCAAGGTGTAGGGAACACTGAAGCTTTCTTT. This encodes CASSQGVGNTEAFF.